A selection of T cell receptor beta chains follows, all from one sample in a study of T cell changes during pregnancy in multiple sclerosis. Here immunoSEQ multiplex PCR was the method, and the copy in TCRdb shows in-frame clones only, minus some. This sample has about 44,000 clones, with about 96% found just once. The source material was peripheral blood, sampled in the second trimester of pregnancy. These receptors were taken from a female donor with multiple sclerosis, enrolled in a pregnancy study. The CDR3 runs from the conserved cysteine through the conserved F or W. D genes are given only for firm matches. Not every row has a clone size; where given, it reads once, few, many or a size class.

D: .
size: .
V: TRBV29-1
J: TRBJ2-7
CDR3: CSVAPGRDEQYF
DNA: TGCAGCGTGGCCCCGGGGAGAGACGAGCAGTACTTC

D: .
size: .
V: TRBV5-1
J: TRBJ2-2
CDR3: CASSFGGLGGELFF
DNA: TGCGCCAGCAGCTTTGGGGGCCTAGGCGGGGAGCTGTTTTTT

D: TRBD1
size: .
V: TRBV18
J: TRBJ2-6
CDR3: CASSQTQGALSGANVLTF
DNA: TGTGCCAGCTCACAGACGCAGGGGGCACTCTCTGGGGCCAACGTCCTGACTTTC

D: TRBD1
size: .
V: TRBV2
J: TRBJ1-2
CDR3: CASSELPSGTASYGYTF
DNA: TGTGCCAGCAGTGAGCTACCCTCCGGGACAGCGAGCTATGGCTACACCTTC

D: .
size: .
V: TRBV4-2
J: TRBJ1-4
CDR3: CASSRQVDNEKLFF
DNA: TGTGCCAGCAGCCGTCAGGTTGATAATGAAAAACTGTTTTTT

D: .
size: once
V: TRBV7-3
J: TRBJ1-2
CDR3: CASSLGRDHYGYTF
DNA: TGTGCCAGCAGCTTAGGCAGGGATCACTATGGCTACACCTTC

D: .
size: once
V: TRBV2
J: TRBJ2-1
CDR3: CAILNRVEQFF
DNA: TGTGCCATTCTAAACAGGGTCGAGCAGTTCTTC

D: .
size: .
V: TRBV19
J: TRBJ1-1
CDR3: CASSIVGKGRNTEAFF
DNA: TGTGCCAGTAGTATCGTCGGGAAAGGTCGGAACACTGAAGCTTTCTTT

D: TRBD1
size: .
V: TRBV30
J: TRBJ2-3
CDR3: CAWSPDRGLRGDTQYF
DNA: TGTGCCTGGAGTCCGGACAGGGGGCTTCGGGGAGATACGCAGTATTTT

D: TRBD2
size: .
V: TRBV5-6
J: TRBJ2-1
CDR3: CASSLGLAGGLNEQFF
DNA: TGTGCCAGCAGCTTAGGTTTGGCGGGGGGCCTCAATGAGCAGTTCTTC

D: TRBD2
size: .
V: TRBV7-9
J: TRBJ2-1
CDR3: CASSSLAGGPPGEQFF
DNA: TGTGCCAGCAGCTCCCTAGCGGGGGGGCCCCCGGGTGAGCAGTTCTTC

D: .
size: .
V: TRBV30
J: TRBJ1-1
CDR3: CAWSPGGLTEAFF
DNA: TGTGCCTGGAGTCCCGGAGGGCTCACTGAAGCTTTCTTT

D: TRBD1
size: once
V: TRBV5-1
J: TRBJ2-1
CDR3: CASSFTRDRGLQFF
DNA: TGCGCCAGCAGCTTCACCCGGGACAGGGGATTACAGTTCTTC

D: .
size: .
V: TRBV4-1
J: TRBJ2-2
CDR3: CASSQDRTQGTGELFF
DNA: TGCGCCAGCAGCCAAGATCGAACCCAGGGAACCGGGGAGCTGTTTTTT

D: TRBD2
size: .
V: TRBV5-1
J: TRBJ2-3
CDR3: CASSLDGLAGSTDTQYF
DNA: TGCGCCAGCAGCTTGGATGGACTAGCGGGGAGCACAGATACGCAGTATTTT

D: TRBD1
size: .
V: TRBV7-9
J: TRBJ2-1
CDR3: CASLVGQKNEQFF
DNA: TGTGCCAGTTTGGTGGGACAGAAGAATGAGCAGTTCTTC

D: TRBD1
size: .
V: TRBV5-1
J: TRBJ2-1
CDR3: CASSFSWDSSNEQFF
DNA: TGCGCCAGCAGCTTCTCGTGGGACAGTTCCAATGAGCAGTTCTTC

D: TRBD2
size: .
V: TRBV7-2
J: TRBJ2-1
CDR3: CASSLIAGGPGEQFF
DNA: TGTGCCAGCAGCTTAATCGCGGGGGGGCCGGGAGAGCAGTTCTTC

D: TRBD2
size: .
V: TRBV4-2
J: TRBJ2-2
CDR3: CASSQVSGGAPGELFF
DNA: TGTGCCAGCAGTCAAGTGAGCGGGGGGGCCCCCGGGGAGCTGTTTTTT

D: .
size: .
V: TRBV2
J: TRBJ1-3
CDR3: CASSLGGSGNTIYF
DNA: TGTGCCAGCAGCCTCGGCGGCAGTGGAAACACCATATATTTT

D: TRBD1
size: .
V: TRBV14
J: TRBJ2-3
CDR3: CASSQDIGQGSADTQYF
DNA: TGTGCCAGCAGCCAAGATATCGGACAGGGTAGTGCAGATACGCAGTATTTT

D: .
size: once
V: TRBV27
J: TRBJ2-6
CDR3: CASSLSSGLGSGANVLTF
DNA: TGTGCCAGCAGTTTATCTTCAGGTCTGGGCTCTGGGGCCAACGTCCTGACTTTC